A selection of T cell receptor beta chains follows, all from one sample in a study of blood T cell repertoires in COVID-19. The protocol was immunoSEQ multiplex PCR, while the TCRdb copy is restricted to in-frame clones and leaves out a portion. The sample carries 55,000 to 70,000 clones, around 83% recorded once. The sequenced sample consisted of peripheral blood. The origin of the receptors is a woman of 80 years or more with acute or convalescent COVID-19. Each CDR3 is given with its conserved first and last residue. A D gene is named only where the DNA matches it firmly. Not all rows give a size; the values are once, few, many and, for expanded clones, a class.

D gene: -
J gene: TRBJ2-7
clone size: -
V gene: TRBV5-4
CDR3 DNA: TGTGCCAGCACTCGGACTGCTGGGAAAACATCCTACGAGCAGTACTTC
CDR3 protein: CASTRTAGKTSYEQYF

D gene: -
J gene: TRBJ2-5
clone size: -
V gene: TRBV7-3
CDR3 DNA: TGTGCCAGCAGCCGAACCGCAGGGTGGGAGACCCAGTACTTC
CDR3 protein: CASSRTAGWETQYF

D gene: -
J gene: TRBJ1-2
clone size: -
V gene: TRBV6-1
CDR3 DNA: TGTGCCAGCAGTGAGTGGCAGGCCAACCTTGGCTACACCTTC
CDR3 protein: CASSEWQANLGYTF

D gene: -
J gene: TRBJ2-7
clone size: -
V gene: TRBV24-1
CDR3 DNA: TGTGCCACCAGTGATCCGCGGACTCACGAGCAGTACTTC
CDR3 protein: CATSDPRTHEQYF

D gene: -
J gene: TRBJ2-6
clone size: -
V gene: TRBV19
CDR3 DNA: TGTGCCAGTAGCGCTAAACCCTCCAGGGCCAACGTCCTGACTTTC
CDR3 protein: CASSAKPSRANVLTF

D gene: -
J gene: TRBJ2-5
clone size: -
V gene: TRBV27
CDR3 DNA: TGTGCCAGCAGCTTCGTTATCCAAGAGACCCAGTACTTC
CDR3 protein: CASSFVIQETQYF

D gene: -
J gene: TRBJ2-2
clone size: once
V gene: TRBV18
CDR3 DNA: TGTGCCAGCTCACCACCGAACAGGGCGGACACCGGGGAGCTGTTTTTT
CDR3 protein: CASSPPNRADTGELFF

D gene: -
J gene: TRBJ2-3
clone size: -
V gene: TRBV1
CDR3 DNA: TGCACCAGCAGCCAAGGCTTACACCTCCCCACAGATACGCAGTATTTT
CDR3 protein: CTSSQGLHLPTDTQYF

D gene: TRBD2
J gene: TRBJ2-3
clone size: -
V gene: TRBV6-4
CDR3 DNA: TGTGCCAGCAAATCATTTATAGCGGGGGCAAGCACAGATACGCAGTATTTT
CDR3 protein: CASKSFIAGASTDTQYF

D gene: TRBD1
J gene: TRBJ2-3
clone size: -
V gene: TRBV5-4
CDR3 DNA: TGTGCCAGCAGCTTCGGGACAGGTACCACAGATACGCAGTATTTT
CDR3 protein: CASSFGTGTTDTQYF

D gene: TRBD1
J gene: TRBJ1-1
clone size: -
V gene: TRBV7-2
CDR3 DNA: TGTGCCAGCAGCTTGGGGACAGGGTTAATGCGTGCTGAAGCTTTCTTT
CDR3 protein: CASSLGTGLMRAEAFF

D gene: TRBD1
J gene: TRBJ1-1
clone size: -
V gene: TRBV10-3
CDR3 DNA: TGTGCCATCAGGGGACAGGGGGCCTTTAGTGCTGAAGCTTTCTTT
CDR3 protein: CAIRGQGAFSAEAFF

D gene: -
J gene: TRBJ2-5
clone size: -
V gene: TRBV5-6
CDR3 DNA: TGTGCCAGCACCCGGTGGAGGGGACGGGAGACCCAGTACTTC
CDR3 protein: CASTRWRGRETQYF

D gene: -
J gene: TRBJ2-7
clone size: -
V gene: TRBV5-1
CDR3 DNA: TGCGCCAGCAGCACAGAATCCACTCCTGGGCAGCAGTACTTC
CDR3 protein: CASSTESTPGQQYF

D gene: TRBD1
J gene: TRBJ1-6
clone size: few
V gene: TRBV7-9
CDR3 DNA: TGTGCCAGCAGCGGAGGGACAGTCTATAATTCACCCCTCCACTTT
CDR3 protein: CASSGGTVYNSPLHF

D gene: -
J gene: TRBJ1-6
clone size: -
V gene: TRBV5-6
CDR3 DNA: TGTGCCAGCAGGCAGAATAATTCACCCCTCCACTTT
CDR3 protein: CASRQNNSPLHF

D gene: -
J gene: TRBJ1-1
clone size: -
V gene: TRBV5-1
CDR3 DNA: TGCGCCAGCAGCTACCTGACAGGGAACACTGAAGCTTTCTTT
CDR3 protein: CASSYLTGNTEAFF

D gene: -
J gene: TRBJ2-1
clone size: -
V gene: TRBV4-1
CDR3 DNA: TGCGCCAGCAGCCAAGATTTGGCGGGACGGAACAATGAGCAGTTCTTC
CDR3 protein: CASSQDLAGRNNEQFF

D gene: TRBD2
J gene: TRBJ2-3
clone size: -
V gene: TRBV5-1
CDR3 DNA: TGCGCCAGCAGCTTTGCGGGGGGGAGCACAGATACGCAGTATTTT
CDR3 protein: CASSFAGGSTDTQYF

D gene: TRBD2
J gene: TRBJ2-1
clone size: -
V gene: TRBV3-1/TRBV3-2
CDR3 DNA: TGTGCCAGCAGCCAAGATATGGCGGGGGGTTCGTACAATGAGCAGTTCTTC
CDR3 protein: CASSQDMAGGSYNEQFF

D gene: -
J gene: TRBJ1-6
clone size: -
V gene: TRBV11-2
CDR3 DNA: TGTGCCAGCAGCTTAAACAAGTTCTCCTATAATTCACCCCTCCACTTT
CDR3 protein: CASSLNKFSYNSPLHF

D gene: TRBD2
J gene: TRBJ2-5
clone size: -
V gene: TRBV28
CDR3 DNA: TGTGCCAGCAGTTCCGGGAGGGGGGGCCCCCGGGAGACCCAGTACTTC
CDR3 protein: CASSSGRGGPRETQYF

D gene: -
J gene: TRBJ1-1
clone size: -
V gene: TRBV14
CDR3 DNA: TGTGCCAGCAGCCCGAGGAGCACTGAAGCTTTCTTT
CDR3 protein: CASSPRSTEAFF

D gene: -
J gene: TRBJ1-4
clone size: -
V gene: TRBV6-5
CDR3 DNA: TGTGCCAGCCGCAACCCGGGGGTAAATGAAAAACTGTTTTTT
CDR3 protein: CASRNPGVNEKLFF

D gene: -
J gene: TRBJ2-1
clone size: -
V gene: TRBV6-5
CDR3 DNA: TGTGCCAGCCTGTACATCCTAGCCAATGAGCAGTTCTTC
CDR3 protein: CASLYILANEQFF

D gene: -
J gene: TRBJ1-2
clone size: -
V gene: TRBV9
CDR3 DNA: TGTGCCAGCAGCGTAAACGGGGGAGCTTCTAATGGCTACACCTTC
CDR3 protein: CASSVNGGASNGYTF

D gene: TRBD1
J gene: TRBJ1-1
clone size: few
V gene: TRBV30
CDR3 DNA: TGTGCCTTAAACAGGGGCAGGAACACTGAAGCTTTCTTT
CDR3 protein: CALNRGRNTEAFF

D gene: TRBD1
J gene: TRBJ1-2
clone size: once
V gene: TRBV6-6
CDR3 DNA: TGTGCCAGCAGTCCGGGACAGGGGAGGCACTATGGCTACACCTTC
CDR3 protein: CASSPGQGRHYGYTF

D gene: TRBD1
J gene: TRBJ2-3
clone size: -
V gene: TRBV2
CDR3 DNA: TGTGCCAGCGGCCGGGACAGGGCGAGCACAGATACGCAGTATTTT
CDR3 protein: CASGRDRASTDTQYF

D gene: TRBD1
J gene: TRBJ2-6
clone size: -
V gene: TRBV27
CDR3 DNA: TGTGCCAGCAGTGACAGGGGGTCTGGGGCCAACGTCCTGACTTTC
CDR3 protein: CASSDRGSGANVLTF

D gene: TRBD1
J gene: TRBJ2-1
clone size: -
V gene: TRBV6-5
CDR3 DNA: TGTGCCAGCAGCCACAACAGGGGGCCCTACAATGAGCAGTTCTTC
CDR3 protein: CASSHNRGPYNEQFF

D gene: -
J gene: TRBJ1-6
clone size: -
V gene: TRBV7-9
CDR3 DNA: TGTGCCAGCACGGGGGGGAGCTCCTATAATTCACCCCTCCACTTT
CDR3 protein: CASTGGSSYNSPLHF

D gene: TRBD2
J gene: TRBJ2-7
clone size: -
V gene: TRBV9
CDR3 DNA: TGTGCCAGCAGCGTAGCCGGACTAGCAACCTACGAGCAGTACTTC
CDR3 protein: CASSVAGLATYEQYF